The rows below give T cell receptor beta chains drawn from one sample of a study of blood T cell repertoires in COVID-19. Method: immunoSEQ multiplex PCR; TCRdb's copy keeps in-frame clones and lacks some. The table has roughly 190,000 clones, nearly 90% seen once; the top ten hold 20% to 25%. Sequenced sample: peripheral blood. These receptors were collected from a man aged 60 to 75 with active or convalescent COVID-19. CDR3s include the opening cysteine and the closing phenylalanine or tryptophan. A D gene is named only where the DNA matches it firmly. Clone size is not always given. Where it is, it says once, few, many or a class for expanded clones.

clone size	J gene	V gene	D gene	CDR3 protein	CDR3 DNA
NA	TRBJ1-1	TRBV29-1	NA	CSVWGVSTEAFF	TGCAGCGTTTGGGGGGTTAGCACTGAAGCTTTCTTT
NA	TRBJ1-1	TRBV6-5	NA	CASSYQSTANTEAFF	TGTGCCAGCAGTTACCAATCGACAGCAAACACTGAAGCTTTCTTT
few	TRBJ1-6	TRBV2	NA	CASRAQGHNNSPLHF	TGTGCCAGCAGGGCCCAGGGACACAATAATTCACCCCTCCACTTT
NA	TRBJ1-2	TRBV2	NA	CASPRGQGRYGYTF	TGTGCCAGCCCCCGAGGTCAGGGCCGCTATGGCTACACCTTC
many	TRBJ1-1	TRBV30	TRBD1	CAWGRQGEAFF	TGTGCCTGGGGGAGACAGGGAGAAGCTTTCTTT
NA	TRBJ2-1	TRBV19	TRBD2	CASEPGLAGYNEQFF	TGTGCCAGCGAACCGGGACTAGCGGGGTACAATGAGCAGTTCTTC
few	TRBJ2-5	TRBV7-5	NA	CARSSKRAGGPQTQYF	TGTGCCAGAAGCTCGAAAAGAGCGGGGGGGCCGCAGACCCAGTACTTC
NA	TRBJ1-5	TRBV10-3	TRBD1	CAISESGAGGEQPQHF	TGTGCCATCAGTGAGTCCGGGGCAGGGGGCGAGCAGCCCCAGCATTTT
NA	TRBJ2-3	TRBV29-1	TRBD2	CSVSGGGSTDTQYF	TGCAGCGTTTCCGGGGGGGGGAGCACAGATACGCAGTATTTT
NA	TRBJ2-1	TRBV5-1	NA	CASSRGLSGGADEQFF	TGCGCCAGCAGCCGGGGCCTTAGTGGGGGGGCCGATGAGCAGTTCTTC
NA	TRBJ2-7	TRBV3-1/TRBV3-2	NA	CASSHLTYEQYF	TGTGCCAGCAGCCACCTTACCTACGAGCAGTACTTC
NA	TRBJ1-4	TRBV4-1	TRBD1	CASSRGQGGDATNEKLFF	TGCGCCAGCAGCCGAGGACAGGGCGGGGACGCAACTAATGAAAAACTGTTTTTT
NA	TRBJ1-4	TRBV4-1	NA	CASSVIKGANEKLFF	TGCGCCAGCAGCGTCATAAAGGGGGCTAATGAAAAACTGTTTTTT
once	TRBJ2-1	TRBV11-3	NA	CASSAGHEQFF	TGTGCCAGCAGCGCGGGACATGAGCAGTTCTTC
NA	TRBJ1-5	TRBV18	NA	CASSPGQSNQPQHF	TGTGCCAGCTCACCCGGACAGTCCAATCAGCCCCAGCATTTT
NA	TRBJ1-1	TRBV12-5	NA	CASRDTEAFF	TGTGCTAGTCGGGACACTGAAGCTTTCTTT
once	TRBJ1-2	TRBV2	NA	CASSEAGRAVYGYTF	TGTGCCAGCAGTGAAGCGGGCAGGGCAGTCTATGGCTACACCTTC
NA	TRBJ2-3	TRBV5-1	TRBD2	CASSFGSGGTDTQYF	TGCGCCAGCAGCTTCGGTAGCGGGGGGACAGATACGCAGTATTTT